The TCR beta chain under discussion was sequenced for a study of OX40 agonist ivuxolimab in advanced cancers. Study overall: Three patients, one with hepatocellular carcinoma and two with cutaneous melanoma, responded partially.

Trimming took 3 bases from V and 9 from J, leaving 14 bases between them. The CDR3 sequence is 14 residues long. CDR1 and CDR2 from the germline V gene are PRHDT and FYEKMQ (reference sequence). Sequenced by immunoSEQ multiplex PCR; TCRdb stores in-frame clones only, minus some. The data contain 35,000 to 55,000 clones, over 90% of them singletons. Comment on this clone: Its target is not known.

Study results and caveats: On average, CD8+ T cells had more expanded clones than CD4+.

The source of this sequence is an adult with an advanced solid tumor such as melanoma, head and neck, liver or kidney cancer. This specimen consisted of CD4+ or CD8+ T cells sorted from blood, obtained in a trial of the OX40 agonist ivuxolimab. The V call is TRBV13, the J call TRBJ2-2; D assignment may be TRBD1 or TRBD2 (5 bases each). The CDR3 bases are TGTGCCAGCAGCTTCGGGACCAACGCCCGGGAGCTGTTTTTT. It specifies CASSFGTNARELFF.